The 25 T cell receptor beta chains below come from one sample, sequenced in a study of beta chain features in type 1 diabetes. Expressed TCRB transcripts got sequenced, as all isolated RNA was reverse transcribed. The method was immunoSEQ multiplex PCR; TCRdb's version includes in-frame clones alone and lacks a portion of them. The data hold about 360,000 clones, with around 12% observed a single time. Sequenced: naive CD4+ T cells from blood. These TCRs come from a man aged 18 to 35 in good health.

A remark on this clone: Relative to the germline gene, one junction end is altered; a read error may explain this. V usage is TRBV7-7 and J usage is TRBJ1-5; no definite D call. The CDR3 spans 13 residues. Per germline, CDR1 SSHAT and CDR2 FNYEAQ (reference sequence). The CDR3 reads CASSLGGDQPQHF. CDR3 DNA: TGTGCTAGCAGCTTAGGCGGGGATCAGCCCCAGCATTTT.

The chain carries TRBV19 and TRBJ2-2; D gene uncertain. Trimming left V 3 bases short and J 1 base short, with 9 bases between. The CDR3 covers 15 residues. Germline CDR1 LNHDA, CDR2 SQIVND (reference sequence). The CDR3 is CASSMVAGNTGELFF. Here the CDR3 DNA reads TGTGCCAGTAGTATGGTGGCAGGGAACACCGGGGAGCTGTTTTTT.

This clone has only a few counts. The DNA of the CDR3 is TGCGCCGGTTCGAAGGGGCCTAATGAAAAACTGTTTTTT. Translating it yields CAGSKGPNEKLFF. The chain recombines TRBV5-1 with TRBJ1-4; tentatively, D is TRBD1 (5 bases). The CDR3 loop spans 13 amino acids. Per the germline V gene, CDR1 is SGHRS and CDR2 is YFSETQ. With 10 bases removed from V and 3 bases from J, the gap between germline ends came to 13 bases.

V usage is TRBV6-1 and J usage is TRBJ2-1, with 8 bases that match TRBD1. Trimming at V came to 7 bases and at J to 7 bases, leaving 6 bases not matched to a gene. CDR3 length: 13 residues. Germline loops: CDR1 MNHNS, CDR2 SASEGT. For the CDR3, the DNA is TGTGCCAGCACTCAGGGGGCGGTAAATGAGCAGTTCTTC. Translation gives CASTQGAVNEQFF.

This clone was recorded a few times. Other DNA sequences in the sample encode the same CDR3. This CDR3 reads CAWSVQVNTEAFF. For the CDR3, the DNA is TGTGCCTGGAGTGTCCAGGTGAACACTGAAGCTTTCTTT. The V gene is TRBV30, the J gene TRBJ1-1; D remains ambiguous. The CDR3 is 13 amino acids. V lost 0 bases, J lost 0 bases, and 5 bases lay in between. CDR1 and CDR2 from the germline V gene are GTSNPN and SVGIG (reference sequence).

The sample holds a few counts of this clone. The chain recombines TRBV30 with TRBJ2-1, with D perhaps TRBD1 (8 bases). CDR3 length equals 16 residues. CDR1 is GTSNPN and CDR2 is SVGIG in the germline V gene (reference sequence). V was clipped by 1 base and J by 9 bases, with 22 bases between them. The DNA of the CDR3 is TGTGCCTGGAGTGGACCCCACAGGGGGGGTGGGGGTGAGCAGTTCTTC. Translated, it gives CAWSGPHRGGGGEQFF. The whole variable domain, filled in from reference TRBV30 and TRBJ2-1, reads SQTIHQWPATLVQPVGSPLSLECTVEGTSNPNLYWYRQAAGRGLQLLFYSVGIGQISSEVPQNLSASRPQDRQFILSSKKLLLSDSGFYLCAWSGPHRGGGGEQFFGPGTRLTVL.

About this clone: Other nucleotide sequences in the sample specify the same CDR3. J is TRBJ2-2 and V is TRBV7-3; 7 positions match TRBD2. After removal of 2 bases from V and 0 bases from J, the junction contained 0 bases not matched to a gene. The CDR3 consists of 15 residues. Germline assignment: CDR1 SGHTA and CDR2 FQGTGA. CDR3 residues: CASSLAGANTGELFF. In nucleotides, the CDR3 is TGTGCCAGCAGCTTAGCGGGAGCGAACACCGGGGAGCTGTTTTTT. The full variable domain, in which reference TRBV7-3 and TRBJ2-2 provide the parts outside the CDR3, is GAGVSQTPSNKVTEKGKYVELRCDPISGHTALYWYRQSLGQGPEFLIYFQGTGAADDSGLPNDRFFAVRPEGSVSTLKIQRTERGDSAVYLCASSLAGANTGELFFGEGSRLTVL.

This clone was seen a few times. The chain carries TRBV13 and TRBJ2-2, with D maybe TRBD2 (5 bases). Trimming took off 6 bases at V and 5 bases at J, with 13 bases between the two ends. There are 14 residues in the CDR3. Germline CDR1 reads PRHDT; CDR2 reads FYEKMQ (reference sequence). The CDR3 protein is CASRQKGGTGELFF. CDR3 DNA: TGTGCCAGCAGACAAAAAGGAGGAACCGGGGAGCTGTTTTTT.

This clone was observed a few times. This chain joins TRBV5-1 and TRBJ2-7, with 7 nucleotides matching TRBD1. Germline CDR1 is SGHRS and CDR2 is YFSETQ. The J segment lost 5 bases and the V segment lost 2 bases, leaving 10 bases of the junction unmatched. CDR3 length: 15 amino acids. The CDR3 DNA is TGCGCCAGCAGCTTTCAGGGTACAGGGGTCGACGAGCAGTACTTC. This codes for CASSFQGTGVDEQYF.

This clone appeared a few times. The J gene is TRBJ1-1, the V gene TRBV18; 7 bases are shared with TRBD1. J was trimmed by 3 bases and V by 3 bases; bases with no gene match: 7. This CDR3 is built from 15 residues. In germline, CDR1 is KGHSH, CDR2 LQKENI. The CDR3: CASSPSTGRYTEAFF. Here the CDR3 DNA reads TGTGCCAGCTCACCGTCGACAGGGAGGTACACTGAAGCTTTCTTT. The full variable domain, rest sourced from reference TRBV18 and TRBJ1-1, is NAGVMQNPRHLVRRRGQEARLRCSPMKGHSHVYWYRQLPEEGLKFMVYLQKENIIDESGMPKERFSAEFPKEGPSILRIQQVVRGDSAAYFCASSPSTGRYTEAFFGQGTRLTVV.

The table lists this clone with a few counts. This chain joins TRBV11-2 and TRBJ2-3, with a possible D match to TRBD2 (6 bases). Trimming took off 0 bases at V and 3 bases at J, with 7 bases between the two ends. Germline lookup yields CDR1 SGHAT and CDR2 FQNNGV. CDR3 length equals 14 residues. The CDR3 DNA sequence: TGTGCCAGCAGCTTAGATCGGGGGACAGATACGCAGTATTTT. It yields the protein CASSLDRGTDTQYF. The full variable domain, completed using reference TRBV11-2 and TRBJ2-3, is EAGVAQSPRYKIIEKRQSVAFWCNPISGHATLYWYQQILGQGPKLLIQFQNNGVVDDSQLPKDRFSAERLKGVDSTLKIQPAKLEDSAVYLCASSLDRGTDTQYFGPGTRLTVL.

The chain joins TRBV7-3 to TRBJ1-2; a possible D gene is TRBD1 (5 bases). The CDR3 length is 13 residues. Trimming shortened V by 5 bases and J by 8 bases, and 15 bases separated the two germline ends. CDR1 is SGHTA and CDR2 is FQGTGA in the germline V gene. For the CDR3, the DNA is TGTGCCAGCAGCCCTGAAGGGGCGAGCGGCTACACCTTC. It is translated as CASSPEGASGYTF.

This chain connects TRBV15 to TRBJ2-7; 9 bases match TRBD2. With 5 bases clipped from V and 7 bases from J, the junction kept 6 bases outside the gene matches. CDR1 and CDR2 from the germline V gene are LNHNV and YYDKDF (reference sequence). The CDR3 is 13 amino acids. The CDR3 here is CATSPSGIGEQYF. CDR3 DNA sequence: TGTGCCACCAGCCCTAGCGGGATAGGGGAGCAGTACTTC.

This clone has only a few counts. CDR3 nucleotide sequence: TGTGCCAGCTCACCCATTCGGGATGTGGGTGAAGCTTTCTTT. Translating gives CASSPIRDVGEAFF. This sequence joins TRBV18 and TRBJ1-1; D is uncertain. CDR1 is KGHSH, CDR2 LQKENI, per germline. Trimming took 3 bases from V and 7 from J, leaving 15 bases between them. The CDR3 is made up of 14 amino acids.

The V call is TRBV18, the J call TRBJ2-7, with D unresolved. Germline-derived CDR1 and CDR2 are KGHSH and LQKENI. V was cut by 3 bases and J by 4 bases, with 10 bases left in between. CDR3 length: 13 amino acids. CDR3 sequence reads: CASSPPVQYEQYF. DNA for the CDR3: TGTGCCAGCTCACCCCCGGTTCAATACGAGCAGTACTTC. Using reference TRBV18 and TRBJ2-7 for the parts outside the CDR3, the full variable domain is NAGVMQNPRHLVRRRGQEARLRCSPMKGHSHVYWYRQLPEEGLKFMVYLQKENIIDESGMPKERFSAEFPKEGPSILRIQQVVRGDSAAYFCASSPPVQYEQYFGPGTRLTVT.

The rearrangement uses TRBV9 and TRBJ2-3; TRBD2 matches at 12 bases. This CDR3 spans 18 amino acids. V shed 0 bases and J 4 bases; nucleotides not matched to a gene: 9. Germline CDR1 SGDLS, CDR2 YYNGEE. The CDR3 sequence is CASSVAPSGGARSDTQYF. CDR3 nucleotides: TGTGCCAGCAGCGTAGCTCCTAGCGGGGGGGCAAGGTCAGATACGCAGTATTTT. The full variable domain, completed using reference TRBV9 and TRBJ2-3, is DSGVTQTPKHLITATGQRVTLRCSPRSGDLSVYWYQQSLDQGLQFLIQYYNGEERAKGNILERFSAQQFPDLHSELNLSSLELGDSALYFCASSVAPSGGARSDTQYFGPGTRLTVL.

This clone has a handful of counts. The DNA for the CDR3 is TGTGCCATCACCAGTAGGACTCAAGAGACCCAGTACTTC. Its translation is CAITSRTQETQYF. This chain uses TRBV28 with TRBJ2-5, with D possibly being TRBD2 (5 bases). Trimming took off 10 bases at V and 2 bases at J, with 14 bases between the two ends. There are 13 residues in the CDR3. Germline CDR1 MDHEN, CDR2 SYDVKM.

The rearrangement uses TRBV4-1 and TRBJ2-7; 9 nucleotides line up with TRBD2. The germline V gene has CDR1 MGHRA and CDR2 YSYEKL. This CDR3 spans 17 amino acids. V was clipped by 4 bases and J by 5 bases; unmatched bases: 15. The CDR3 region has the DNA TGCGCCAGCAGCCGGAACCCGGGACTAGCAACTCTGGACGAGCAGTACTTC. It is translated as CASSRNPGLATLDEQYF.

In this sample, this clone turned up a few times. The rearrangement links TRBV5-4 to TRBJ2-1, with 9 positions matching TRBD2. The CDR3 is 16 amino acids. V was clipped by 4 bases and J by 2 bases; unmatched bases: 7. Germline loops: CDR1 SGHNT, CDR2 YYREEE (reference sequence). For the CDR3, the DNA is TGTGCCAGCAGCACGTCACTAGCGGGCCCCTACAATGAGCAGTTCTTC. This gives the protein CASSTSLAGPYNEQFF.

The chain has TRBV25-1 and TRBJ2-3, with TRBD1 identical over 10 bases. Germline lookup yields CDR1 MGHDK and CDR2 SYGVNS. Germline trimming cut 1 base from V and 3 bases from J; bases unmatched to any gene: 7. The CDR3 consists of 17 residues. CDR3 in DNA: TGTGCCAGCAGTGAATTCTGGGGGACAGGGGATACAGATACGCAGTATTTT. Protein product: CASSEFWGTGDTDTQYF. The full variable domain, completed using reference TRBV25-1 and TRBJ2-3, is EADIYQTPRYLVIGTGKKITLECSQTMGHDKMYWYQQDPGMELHLIHYSYGVNSTEKGDLSSESTVSRIRTEHFPLTLESARPSHTSQYLCASSEFWGTGDTDTQYFGPGTRLTVL.

This sequence joins TRBV27 and TRBJ2-5, with TRBD2 matching 8 bases. This CDR3 has 15 amino acids. Germline V gene lookup returns CDR1 MNHEY and CDR2 SMNVEV (reference sequence). V lost 4 bases, J lost 1 base, and 5 bases stayed unmatched. CDR3: CASSSKRGFQETQYF. The CDR3 DNA is TGTGCCAGCAGTTCTAAGCGGGGGTTCCAAGAGACCCAGTACTTC.

A few counts support this clone. The J gene is TRBJ2-1, the V gene TRBV20-1; no firm D call. The V and J ends lost 5 bases and 4 bases respectively, with 6 bases between them. From germline, CDR1 is DFQATT and CDR2 SNEGSKA (reference sequence). The CDR3 has 11 amino acids. This chain's CDR3 is CSASTYNEQFF. The CDR3 bases are TGCAGTGCTTCTACGTACAATGAGCAGTTCTTC.

DNA for the CDR3: TGTGCCAGCAGCCAAACCCGGGGCTATGGCTACACCTTC. Amino acids: CASSQTRGYGYTF. V and J are TRBV5-6 and TRBJ1-2; D gene unclear. Trimming pared 4 bases from V and 4 bases from J, leaving 11 bases between. The CDR3 is 13 amino acids. Germline V gene data show CDR1 as SGHDT and CDR2 as YYEEEE.

This clone was seen many times. The chain couples TRBV28 to TRBJ2-6; D not resolved. The CDR3 consists of 12 residues. The germline CDR1 and CDR2 sequences are MDHEN and SYDVKM. V lost 6 bases to trimming and J lost 3 bases, with 3 bases between them. The CDR3 here is CASSLGANVLTF. The DNA of the CDR3 is TGTGCCAGCAGCCTTGGGGCCAACGTCCTGACTTTC.

The V gene is TRBV11-2, the J gene TRBJ2-7, with no clear D. This CDR3 is 12 amino acids long. Between the trimmed V and J ends, which lost 5 bases and 1 base, there was a span of 6 bases. Germline CDR1 reads SGHAT; CDR2 reads FQNNGV. CDR3 coding DNA: TGTGCCAGCAGCGGAGTGTCCTACGAGCAGTACTTC. Translated, it gives CASSGVSYEQYF.